Given below is one T cell receptor (beta chain) in context. The antigen is undetermined. Unmatched junction bases numbered 9, after V lost 5 bases and J lost 4 bases. The CDR3 has 16 amino acids. CDR1 MNHEY and CDR2 SMNVEV come from the germline V gene (reference sequence). This record belongs to a study of OX40 agonist ivuxolimab in advanced cancers. For the study at large: Patients treated during dose escalation were battling hepatocellular carcinoma, melanoma, renal cell or head and neck cancer. Notes on the study in general: With doses of 0.1 to 3.0 mg/kg, CD4+ and CD8+ blood T cells had undergone clonal expansion by week 6.

The table came from immunoSEQ multiplex PCR; TCRdb's copy has only in-frame clones and leaves some out. This sample has around 64,000 clones, with nearly 90% found just once. This specimen consisted of CD4+ or CD8+ T cells sorted from blood, obtained in a trial of the OX40 agonist ivuxolimab. The chain carries TRBV27 and TRBJ2-3, with TRBD2 identical over 10 bases. The TCR was taken from an adult with an advanced solid tumor such as melanoma, head and neck, liver or kidney cancer. CDR3 residues: CASSRRTSGTADTQYF. In nucleotides, the CDR3 is TGTGCCAGCAGTCGTCGTACTAGCGGGACCGCAGATACGCAGTATTTT.